This T cell receptor beta chain was obtained from a study of shared T cell receptors in the human thymus. Profiled with immunoSEQ multiplex PCR; TCRdb holds only in-frame clones, not every one. The data contain about 380,000 clones, roughly 94% of them singletons. The CDR3 totals 12 residues. V lost 5 bases to trimming and J lost 7 bases, with 11 bases between them. This clonotype was sampled from a human donor. Sequencing was performed on thymocytes. The chain has TRBV7-1 and TRBJ2-5; the D is unclear. TRBV7-1 is an open reading frame whose function is uncertain. CDR3 region: CASSQMDGTQYF. As DNA, the CDR3 is TGTGCCAGCAGCCAGATGGATGGGACCCAGTACTTC.